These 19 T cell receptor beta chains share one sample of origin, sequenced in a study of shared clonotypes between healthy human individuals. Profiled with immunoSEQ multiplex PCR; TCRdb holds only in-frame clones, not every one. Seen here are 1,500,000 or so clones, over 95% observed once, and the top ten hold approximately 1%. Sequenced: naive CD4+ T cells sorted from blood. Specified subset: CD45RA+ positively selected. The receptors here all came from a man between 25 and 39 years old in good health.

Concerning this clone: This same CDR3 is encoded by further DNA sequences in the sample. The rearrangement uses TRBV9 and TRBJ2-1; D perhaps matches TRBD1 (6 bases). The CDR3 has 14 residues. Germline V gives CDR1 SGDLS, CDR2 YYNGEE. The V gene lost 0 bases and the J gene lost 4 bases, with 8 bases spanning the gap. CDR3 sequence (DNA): TGTGCCAGCAGCGTAGCTGGACAGTACAATGAGCAGTTCTTC. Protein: CASSVAGQYNEQFF. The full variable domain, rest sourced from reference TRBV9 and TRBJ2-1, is DSGVTQTPKHLITATGQRVTLRCSPRSGDLSVYWYQQSLDQGLQFLIQYYNGEERAKGNILERFSAQQFPDLHSELNLSSLELGDSALYFCASSVAGQYNEQFFGPGTRLTVL.

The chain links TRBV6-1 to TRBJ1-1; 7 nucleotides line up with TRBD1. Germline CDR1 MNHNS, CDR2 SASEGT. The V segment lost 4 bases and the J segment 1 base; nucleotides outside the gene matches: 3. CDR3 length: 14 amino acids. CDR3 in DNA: TGTGCCAGCAGTGCTAGGACAGGGAACACTGAAGCTTTCTTT. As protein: CASSARTGNTEAFF.

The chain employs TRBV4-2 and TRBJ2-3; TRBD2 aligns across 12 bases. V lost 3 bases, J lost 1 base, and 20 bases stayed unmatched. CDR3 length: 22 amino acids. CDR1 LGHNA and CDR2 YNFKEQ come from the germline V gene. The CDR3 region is CASSHRKLTSGRPLRGTDTQYF. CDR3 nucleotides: TGTGCCAGCAGCCATAGGAAACTGACTAGCGGGAGACCCTTAAGGGGCACAGATACGCAGTATTTT.

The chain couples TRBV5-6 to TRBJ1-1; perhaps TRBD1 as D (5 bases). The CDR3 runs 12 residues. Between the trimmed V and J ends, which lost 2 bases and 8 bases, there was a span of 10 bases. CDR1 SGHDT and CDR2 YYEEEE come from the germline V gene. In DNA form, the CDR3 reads TGTGCCAGCAGCTTTCCTACAGGCGAAGCTTTCTTT. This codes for CASSFPTGEAFF.

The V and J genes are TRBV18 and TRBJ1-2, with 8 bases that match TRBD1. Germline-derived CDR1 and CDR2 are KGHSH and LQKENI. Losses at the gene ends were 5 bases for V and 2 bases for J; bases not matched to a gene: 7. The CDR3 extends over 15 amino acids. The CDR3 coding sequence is TGTGCCAGCTCAAATGGACAGGGAAAGAACTATGGCTACACCTTC. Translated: CASSNGQGKNYGYTF.

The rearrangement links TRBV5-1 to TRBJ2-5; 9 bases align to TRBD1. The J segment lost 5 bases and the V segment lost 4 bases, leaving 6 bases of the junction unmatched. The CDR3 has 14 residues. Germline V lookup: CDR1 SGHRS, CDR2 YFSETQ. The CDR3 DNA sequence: TGCGCCAGCAGCGATTACAGGGGGCGGGAGACCCAGTACTTC. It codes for CASSDYRGRETQYF.

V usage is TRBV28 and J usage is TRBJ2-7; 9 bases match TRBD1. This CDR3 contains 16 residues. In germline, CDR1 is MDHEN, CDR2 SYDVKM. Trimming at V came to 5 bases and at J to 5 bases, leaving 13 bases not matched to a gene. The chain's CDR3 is CASSPGAGTGIDEQYF. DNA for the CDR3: TGTGCCAGCAGTCCAGGGGCCGGGACAGGGATCGACGAGCAGTACTTC.

Written as DNA, the CDR3 is TGTGCCAGCAGCTTAACATCCGTACGGGGTGAAAAACTGTTTTTT. Amino acid sequence: CASSLTSVRGEKLFF. This sequence joins TRBV5-4 and TRBJ1-4; D is uncertain. CDR1 is SGHNT and CDR2 is YYREEE in the germline V gene (reference sequence). V was pared by 2 bases and J by 7 bases, with 15 bases between. The CDR3 is 15 residues long.

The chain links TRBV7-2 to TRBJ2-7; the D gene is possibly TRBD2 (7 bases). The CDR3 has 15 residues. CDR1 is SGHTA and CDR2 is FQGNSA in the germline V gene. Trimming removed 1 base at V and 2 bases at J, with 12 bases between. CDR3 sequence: CASSLVLGGAYEQYF. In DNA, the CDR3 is TGTGCCAGCAGCTTAGTGCTAGGGGGGGCCTACGAGCAGTACTTC. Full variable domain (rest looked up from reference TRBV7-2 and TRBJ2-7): GAGVSQSPSNKVTEKGKDVELRCDPISGHTALYWYRQSLGQGLEFLIYFQGNSAPDKSGLPSDRFSAERTGGSVSTLTIQRTQQEDSAVYLCASSLVLGGAYEQYFGPGTRLTVT.

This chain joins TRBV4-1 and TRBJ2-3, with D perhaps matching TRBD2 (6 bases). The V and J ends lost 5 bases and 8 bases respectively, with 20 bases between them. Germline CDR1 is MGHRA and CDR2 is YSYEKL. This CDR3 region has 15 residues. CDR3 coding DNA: TGCGCCAGCAGCACCATAACGCGGGAAAGCGGTACGCAGTATTTT. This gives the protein CASSTITRESGTQYF.

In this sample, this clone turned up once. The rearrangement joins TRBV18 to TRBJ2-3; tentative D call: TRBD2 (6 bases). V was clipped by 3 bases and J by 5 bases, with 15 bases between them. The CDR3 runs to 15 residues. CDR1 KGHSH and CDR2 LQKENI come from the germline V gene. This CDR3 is CASSPGRDSGDTQYF. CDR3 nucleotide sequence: TGTGCCAGCTCACCCGGCCGGGACTCCGGAGATACGCAGTATTTT.

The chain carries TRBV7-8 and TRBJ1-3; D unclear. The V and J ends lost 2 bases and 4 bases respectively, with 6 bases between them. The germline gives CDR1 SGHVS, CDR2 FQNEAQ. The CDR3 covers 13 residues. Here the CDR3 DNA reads TGTGCCAGCAGCTTAAGAGGGGGAAACACCATATATTTT. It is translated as CASSLRGGNTIYF.

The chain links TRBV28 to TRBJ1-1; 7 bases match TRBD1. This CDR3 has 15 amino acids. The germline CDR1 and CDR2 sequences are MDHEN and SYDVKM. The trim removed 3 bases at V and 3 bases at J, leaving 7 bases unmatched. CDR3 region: CASSLGGTVHTEAFF. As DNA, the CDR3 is TGTGCCAGCAGTTTGGGCGGGACAGTCCACACTGAAGCTTTCTTT.

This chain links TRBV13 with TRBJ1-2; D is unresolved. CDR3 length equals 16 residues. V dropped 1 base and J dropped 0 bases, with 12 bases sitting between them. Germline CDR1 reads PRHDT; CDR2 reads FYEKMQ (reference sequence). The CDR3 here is CASSLVTGVTNYGYTF. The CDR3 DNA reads TGTGCCAGCAGCTTAGTGACCGGGGTTACTAACTATGGCTACACCTTC.

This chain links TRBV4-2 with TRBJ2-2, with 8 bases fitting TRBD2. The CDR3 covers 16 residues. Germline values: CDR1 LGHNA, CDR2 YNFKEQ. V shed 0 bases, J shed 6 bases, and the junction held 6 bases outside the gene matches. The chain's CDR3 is CASSQDGRGSAGELFF. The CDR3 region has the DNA TGTGCCAGCAGCCAAGACGGGAGGGGTTCGGCCGGGGAGCTGTTTTTT.

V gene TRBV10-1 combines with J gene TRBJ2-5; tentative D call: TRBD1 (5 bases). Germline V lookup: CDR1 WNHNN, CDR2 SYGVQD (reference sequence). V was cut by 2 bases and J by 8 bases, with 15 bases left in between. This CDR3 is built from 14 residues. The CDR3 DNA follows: TGCGCCAGCAGTGAGCACAGGTCCAAAAATACCCAGTACTTC. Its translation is CASSEHRSKNTQYF.

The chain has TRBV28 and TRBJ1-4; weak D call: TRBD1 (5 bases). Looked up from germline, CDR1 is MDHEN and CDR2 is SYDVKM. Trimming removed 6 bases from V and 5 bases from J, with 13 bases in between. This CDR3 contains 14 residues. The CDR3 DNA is TGTGCCAGCAGGTCGACAGCTTTCAATGAAAAACTGTTTTTT. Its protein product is CASRSTAFNEKLFF.

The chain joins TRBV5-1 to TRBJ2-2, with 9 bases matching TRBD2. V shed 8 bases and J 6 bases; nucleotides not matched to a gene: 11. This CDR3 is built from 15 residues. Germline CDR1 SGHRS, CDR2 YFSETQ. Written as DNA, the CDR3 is TGCGCCAGTCGTGGTCCTAGCGGGATGGCCGGGGAGCTGTTTTTT. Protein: CASRGPSGMAGELFF.

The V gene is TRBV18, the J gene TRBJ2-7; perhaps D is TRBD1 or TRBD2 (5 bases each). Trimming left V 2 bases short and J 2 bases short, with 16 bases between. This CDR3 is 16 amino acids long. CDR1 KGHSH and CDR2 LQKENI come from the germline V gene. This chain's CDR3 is CASSPILRVGAYEQYF. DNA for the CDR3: TGTGCCAGCTCACCAATTTTACGAGTGGGGGCCTACGAGCAGTACTTC.